This T cell receptor (beta chain) was documented in a study of blood T cell repertoires in COVID-19 (dated by TCRdb to the early 2020s). Regarding the complete study: The collaborator samples originated in the United States, Italy and Spain and spanned the acute and convalescent phases of COVID-19. Nearly every sample came with metadata listing a de-identified subject ID, COVID-19 status, age in years and sex. Subjects who had been exposed to COVID-19, were actively infected with it, or had recovered from it provided the deeply sampled blood TCRbeta repertoires that made up the dataset. The repertoires were made available in a free public database intended to serve as a resource for research on the immune response to SARS-CoV-2. The samples were drawn from the first 160 participants of the ongoing ImmuneRACE study and from over 950 subjects provided by 6 global collaborators. Where available, HLA class I and class II types were taken from metadata supplied by the sample provider and were not determined by assay-based typing. The material from the prospective study consisted of cDNA or gDNA derived from T cells, B-cell-depleted T cells, or PBMCs. Findings and caveats that apply to the study as a whole: The amount of clinical and demographic metadata varied by source and participant and was provided uncurated.

Collaborating institutions collected whole blood in K2EDTA tubes following their own protocols. For TCRbeta analysis, collaborators shipped samples as frozen whole blood, isolated PBMCs, or DNA extracted from either of those sample types. The immunoSEQ Assay, a bias-controlled multiplex PCR, was used to amplify TCRbeta CDR3 regions from genomic DNA. Per the authors' processing: The number of nucleated cells in each sample was estimated from the amplification of reference gene primers within the assay. To quantify the absolute abundance of each unique TCRbeta CDR3 rearrangement, sequence reads were collapsed and filtered. For each sample, productive Simpson clonality was calculated by taking the square root of Simpson's diversity index across productive rearrangements. The source is immuneACCESS, and TCRdb retained only in-frame sequences with V and J called. Part of the clones is not carried over; for the studies checked, unresolved V genes explain less than half of this, and the remainder is unexplained. The V and J calls and clone size come from that table; D and trimming were worked out from the DNA. A total of approximately 71,000 clones appear in this sample, around three quarters of them only once. The top ten hold roughly 21% of the sample.

Note on this clone: There is no known antigen for this receptor. No base quality information exists; no much larger clone differs at one position.

The CDR3 numbers 16 residues from cysteine through phenylalanine. Here the CDR3 DNA is all that survives: 48 bases in frame from base 1. V is clipped by 3 bases and J by 7 bases, and the sequence between their germline boundaries is 17 bases long. From the germline V gene, CDR1 is SGHRS and CDR2 is YFSETQ. The sequence links TRBV5-1 to TRBJ1-6, with the D segment identity uncertain. This sequence was found in a human donor in a cohort sampled during active COVID-19. Sequencing was done on a sample of peripheral blood. The CDR3 protein sequence reads: CASSSGLHPQNSPLHF. The DNA is as follows: TGCGCCAGCAGCTCAGGCCTTCACCCGCAAAATTCACCCCTCCACTTT.